These 4 T cell receptor beta chains originate from one sample sequenced in a study of cytomegalovirus exposure and HLA in healthy donors. The PCR ran on 60 Vbeta and 13 Jbeta primers. Assay: immunoSEQ multiplex PCR; the TCRdb copy retains only in-frame clones and omits some. Of about 180,000 clones in the sample, around 75% were seen once. The specimen was PBMCs. These receptors were taken from a male donor in good health and CMV-seronegative.

The J gene is TRBJ1-1, the V gene TRBV6-5, with D possibly TRBD1 on 5 matching bases. The CDR3 length is 16 residues. V was trimmed by 2 bases and J by 3 bases, leaving 16 bases between them. Germline V gene lookup returns CDR1 MNHEY and CDR2 SVGAGI. The CDR3 DNA reads TGTGCCAGCAGTTACGGAGGGGCGGTATTGGACACTGAAGCTTTCTTT. It encodes CASSYGGAVLDTEAFF.

The rearrangement uses TRBV9 and TRBJ2-1; 10 positions agree with TRBD2. Germline V CDR1 and CDR2: SGDLS, YYNGEE. Unmatched junction bases numbered 5, after V lost 0 bases and J lost 8 bases. This CDR3 has 15 residues. The CDR3, as DNA: TGTGCCAGCAGCGTAGGTCTAGCGGGAGTCTATGAGCAGTTCTTC. This encodes CASSVGLAGVYEQFF.

A remark on this clone: The same CDR3 arises from other DNA sequences in this sample as well. This chain joins TRBV28 and TRBJ2-3; unclear D gene. The CDR3 spans 13 residues. The ends were cut back, 5 bases at V and 0 bases at J, with 6 bases in the middle. Germline V gives CDR1 MDHEN, CDR2 SYDVKM. Written as DNA, the CDR3 is TGTGCCAGCAGTCCGTCCAGCACAGATACGCAGTATTTT. This translates into CASSPSSTDTQYF.

V gene TRBV6-5 combines with J gene TRBJ1-2; 9 nucleotides agree with TRBD1. Per germline, CDR1 MNHEY and CDR2 SVGAGI. CDR3 length: 15 residues. The V and J ends lost 8 bases and 6 bases, in that order; junction bases with no gene match: 13. CDR3 amino acids: CASRSHRGRSHGYTF. As DNA, the CDR3 is TGTGCCAGCCGGTCACACAGGGGGCGTAGTCATGGCTACACCTTC.